This record concerns one T cell receptor (beta chain) sequence. No antigen is known for it. The sample comes from a study of T cells after yellow fever vaccination. The study's findings and limits: Most primary-vaccination clones recurred post-booster (about 96% CD4, over 70% CD8). When the response was secondary, it was weaker but reached its peak faster, day 5 versus 15. A small proportion of clonotypes was detected in both the CD4 and CD8 compartments.

5'RACE template switching added a universal primer site and UMIs to TCR cDNA. TCRdb fed the 5' RACE reads into MiXCR, producing one record per CDR3 protein. The sample yields 450,000 to 550,000 distinct CDR3 sequences, 21% seen once. Trimming left V 7 bases short and J 10 bases short, with 13 bases between. CDR3 length: 11 residues. In germline, CDR1 is MGHDK, CDR2 SYGVNS. The clonotype comes from a man in his late teens or twenties who received the YFV17D yellow fever vaccine. The sequenced sample was PBMCs, obtained less than 25 days after the first yellow fever vaccination. J is TRBJ1-1 and V is TRBV25-1, with D perhaps TRBD1 (6 bases). CDR3 protein: CASIRGGGAFF. DNA of the CDR3: TGTGCCAGCATAAGAGGAGGGGGAGCTTTCTTT.